These T cell receptor beta chains were read from a single sample in a study of identifying expanded T cells in peripheral blood. Repertoires were generated with immunoSEQ multiplex PCR, while TCRdb's copy carries only in-frame clones and drops some. The repertoire has more than 50,000 clones, roughly four fifths of them found once; the top ten carry under 20%. The specimen was blood. All receptors come from a person aged 18 to 69 in good health. The CDR3 runs from the conserved cysteine through the conserved F or W. D genes are given only for firm matches. A clone size is listed for some rows: how often the clone was seen (once, few, many), or a class if it is expanded.

cdr3_aa,cdr3_nt,j_call,cdr3_length,clone_size,d_call,v_call
CASSPINEQFF,TGTGCCAGCAGCCCTATCAATGAGCAGTTCTTC,TRBJ2-1,11,few,.,TRBV7-2
CASSVTGGYNEQFF,TGTGCCAGCAGCGTTACAGGGGGGTACAATGAGCAGTTCTTC,TRBJ2-1,14,once,TRBD1,TRBV9
CASTPAKGMNTEAFF,TGTGCCAGCACCCCCGCCAAGGGAATGAACACTGAAGCTTTCTTT,TRBJ1-1,15,once,.,TRBV5-4
CASSPSTTGTGAYNEQFF,TGTGCCAGCTCACCATCGACTACCGGGACAGGGGCCTACAATGAGCAGTTCTTC,TRBJ2-1,18,.,TRBD1,TRBV18
CASSQGWYNEQFF,TGTGCCAGCTCCCAGGGCTGGTACAATGAGCAGTTCTTC,TRBJ2-1,13,.,.,TRBV18
CASSEGVSPLHF,TGTGCCAGCAGTGAAGGGGTTTCACCCCTCCACTTT,TRBJ1-6,12,once,.,TRBV2
CASSRPEGDTQYF,TGTGCCAGCAGCCGGCCCGAAGGGGATACGCAGTATTTT,TRBJ2-3,13,.,.,TRBV28
CASSPGGETGELFF,TGTGCCAGCTCACCGGGGGGCGAAACCGGGGAGCTGTTTTTT,TRBJ2-2,14,few,.,TRBV18
CASSLRDRGYEQYF,TGTGCCAGCAGTCTCCGGGACAGGGGCTACGAGCAGTACTTC,TRBJ2-7,14,.,TRBD1,TRBV6-1
CASSQGGSGANVLTF,TGTGCCAGCAGCCAAGGGGGGTCTGGGGCCAACGTCCTGACTTTC,TRBJ2-6,15,few,.,TRBV13
CASSAGGVRDIQYF,TGCGCCAGCAGCGCCGGCGGGGTGAGGGACATTCAGTACTTC,TRBJ2-4,14,.,.,TRBV5-1
CASSLRGTSGELFF,TGCGCCAGCAGCTTACGGGGGACCTCCGGGGAGCTGTTTTTT,TRBJ2-2,14,.,.,TRBV5-1
CASSSGNTGIGLGGYTF,TGTGCCAGCAGCTCCGGAAATACAGGGATTGGACTAGGTGGCTACACCTTC,TRBJ1-2,17,once,.,TRBV7-9
CATSRAPEVEGQKLFF,TGTGCCACCAGCAGAGCCCCCGAGGTGGAGGGTCAAAAACTGTTTTTT,TRBJ1-4,16,once,.,TRBV15
CASTPILGQVGGQYF,TGTGCCAGTACTCCCATATTAGGACAGGTCGGGGGGCAGTATTTT,TRBJ2-3,15,.,.,TRBV19
CASSETGRTGELFF,TGTGCCAGCAGTGAGACAGGGCGTACCGGGGAGCTGTTTTTT,TRBJ2-2,14,.,TRBD1,TRBV25-1
CASSEGLRQSTDTQYF,TGTGCCAGCAGTGAAGGGTTGCGGCAGAGCACAGATACGCAGTATTTT,TRBJ2-3,16,.,.,TRBV6-1
CASSPYQGREAGYTF,TGTGCCAGCTCACCATATCAGGGAAGAGAAGCGGGCTACACCTTC,TRBJ1-2,15,.,.,TRBV18
CASSEAGRDRDNQPQHF,TGTGCCAGCAGTGAAGCAGGCCGGGACAGGGACAATCAGCCCCAGCATTTT,TRBJ1-5,17,few,TRBD1,TRBV6-1
CASSVELARQGNEQFF,TGTGCCAGCAGCGTAGAGCTAGCAAGACAGGGCAATGAGCAGTTCTTC,TRBJ2-1,16,.,TRBD1,TRBV9
CASSRSLASEQFF,TGTGCCAGCAGCCGTTCTCTTGCCAGCGAGCAGTTCTTC,TRBJ2-1,13,.,.,TRBV9
CASRKGWLETQYF,TGTGCCAGCAGGAAAGGGTGGCTCGAGACCCAGTACTTC,TRBJ2-5,13,once,.,TRBV2
CASSLTTGRFFNHYGYTF,TGTGCCAGCAGCCTAACCACCGGGCGGTTTTTTAATCACTATGGCTACACCTTC,TRBJ1-2,18,.,.,TRBV5-6
CASAGSRYGYTF,TGTGCCAGCGCGGGGAGTCGCTATGGCTACACCTTC,TRBJ1-2,12,.,.,TRBV27
CASSLVRLAGPLGYNEQFF,TGTGCCAGCAGCTTAGTTCGACTAGCGGGCCCTCTAGGCTACAATGAGCAGTTCTTC,TRBJ2-1,19,once,TRBD2,TRBV7-2
CAWKDRTGGTEAFF,TGTGCCTGGAAGGACCGGACAGGGGGCACTGAAGCTTTCTTT,TRBJ1-1,14,.,TRBD1,TRBV30
CASTGQGAGGYTF,TGTGCCAGCACTGGACAGGGGGCTGGAGGCTACACCTTC,TRBJ1-2,13,.,TRBD1,TRBV2
CASTPGLQTKAYGYTF,TGTGCCAGTACACCGGGACTGCAAACCAAAGCTTATGGCTACACCTTC,TRBJ1-2,16,.,.,TRBV5-5
CASSQDTTGKGYTF,TGCGCCAGCAGCCAAGACACTACAGGGAAAGGCTACACCTTC,TRBJ1-2,14,few,.,TRBV4-3